The entry below gives a single TCR beta chain sequence along with its context. This specimen comes from a study of blood T cell repertoires in COVID-19. Study details: The cDNA or gDNA used as material had been derived from T cells, B-cell-depleted T cells, or PBMCs.

The CDR3 has 16 amino acids. Germline assignment: CDR1 LNHNV and CDR2 YYDKDF (reference sequence). V trimming: 3 bases; J trimming: 5 bases; junction bases outside the gene matches: 9. TCRdb's copy holds only in-frame clones and misses some; the assay was immunoSEQ multiplex PCR. Of 250,000 or so clones detected, nearly 90% appear once; the ten largest clones hold 4% to 5%. The origin of this receptor is a woman aged 40 to 49 who had recovered from COVID-19. The specimen was peripheral blood. The chain joins TRBV15 to TRBJ1-4; 7 nucleotides agree with TRBD1. CDR3 nucleotides: TGTGCCACCAGCAGGTTATTCGGGACAGAGAATGAAAAACTGTTTTTT. Translating gives CATSRLFGTENEKLFF.